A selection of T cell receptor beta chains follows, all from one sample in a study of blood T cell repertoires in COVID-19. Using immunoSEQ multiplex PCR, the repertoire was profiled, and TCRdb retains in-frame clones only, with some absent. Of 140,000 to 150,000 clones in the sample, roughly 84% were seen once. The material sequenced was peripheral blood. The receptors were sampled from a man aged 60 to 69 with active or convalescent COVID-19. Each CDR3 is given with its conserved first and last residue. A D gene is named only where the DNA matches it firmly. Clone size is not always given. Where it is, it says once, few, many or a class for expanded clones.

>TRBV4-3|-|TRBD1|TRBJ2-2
CASSQMTGPNTGELFF
TGCGCCAGCAGCCAGATGACAGGGCCGAACACCGGGGAGCTGTTTTTT
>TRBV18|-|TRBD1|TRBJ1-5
CASSGQGRNLGNQPQHF
TGTGCCAGCTCAGGACAGGGTAGAAATTTGGGCAATCAGCCCCAGCATTTT
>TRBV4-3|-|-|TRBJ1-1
CASSQEPGVGTEAFF
TGCGCCAGCAGCCAAGAACCGGGGGTTGGCACTGAAGCTTTCTTT
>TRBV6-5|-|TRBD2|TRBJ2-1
CASSPGTSGYNEQFF
TGTGCCAGCAGTCCCGGGACTAGCGGGTACAATGAGCAGTTCTTC
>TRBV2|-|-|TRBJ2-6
CASSGNTGANVLTF
TGTGCCAGCAGTGGCAACACTGGGGCCAACGTCCTGACTTTC
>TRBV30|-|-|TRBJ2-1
CAFPSRAFNEQFF
TGTGCCTTCCCCTCGAGGGCCTTTAATGAGCAGTTCTTC
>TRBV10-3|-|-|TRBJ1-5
CAISDKHSNQPQHF
TGTGCCATCAGTGACAAGCATAGCAATCAGCCCCAGCATTTT
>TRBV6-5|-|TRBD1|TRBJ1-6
CASDRGSPLHF
TGTGCCAGCGACAGGGGCTCACCCCTCCACTTT
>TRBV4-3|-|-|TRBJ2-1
CASSQGQANYNEQFF
TGCGCCAGCAGCCAAGGACAGGCGAACTACAATGAGCAGTTCTTC
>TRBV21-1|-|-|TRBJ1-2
CASSTQGSNYGYTF
TGTGCCAGCAGCACACAGGGATCCAACTATGGCTACACCTTC
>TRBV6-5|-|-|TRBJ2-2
CASSYSGYTGELFF
TGTGCCAGCAGTTACTCGGGCTACACCGGGGAGCTGTTTTTT
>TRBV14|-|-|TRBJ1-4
CASSQQANEKLFF
TGTGCCAGCAGCCAACAGGCTAATGAAAAACTGTTTTTT
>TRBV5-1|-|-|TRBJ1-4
CASSLGGGQEAEKLFF
TGCGCCAGCAGCTTGGGAGGAGGGCAGGAAGCTGAAAAACTGTTTTTT
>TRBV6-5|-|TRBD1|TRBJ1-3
CASSRGQGKRNTIYF
TGTGCCAGCAGTCGCGGACAGGGTAAAAGAAACACCATATATTTT
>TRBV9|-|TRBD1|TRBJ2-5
CASSVGDRAPWGTQYF
TGTGCCAGCAGCGTAGGAGACAGGGCGCCCTGGGGGACCCAGTACTTC
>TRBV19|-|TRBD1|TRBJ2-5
CASSWGQGGKTQYF
TGTGCCAGTAGTTGGGGACAGGGGGGAAAGACCCAGTACTTC
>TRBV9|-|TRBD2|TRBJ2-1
CASSVLAGGYNEQFF
TGTGCCAGCAGCGTACTAGCGGGGGGGTACAATGAGCAGTTCTTC
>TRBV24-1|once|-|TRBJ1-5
CATSDGGRVGNQPQHF
TGTGCCACCAGTGATGGAGGGAGGGTCGGCAATCAGCCCCAGCATTTT
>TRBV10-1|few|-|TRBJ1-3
CASSPRGPSGNTIYF
TGCGCCAGCAGTCCCAGGGGCCCCTCTGGAAACACCATATATTTT
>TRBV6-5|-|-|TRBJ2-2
CASAGIDGAGELFF
TGTGCCAGCGCAGGCATCGACGGGGCCGGGGAGCTGTTTTTT
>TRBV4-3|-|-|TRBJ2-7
CASSTGRSSPHEQYF
TGCGCCAGCAGCACAGGCCGGAGCTCCCCCCACGAGCAGTACTTC
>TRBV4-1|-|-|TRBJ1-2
CASSPGLSFYGYTF
TGCGCCAGCAGCCCGGGACTGAGTTTCTATGGCTACACCTTC
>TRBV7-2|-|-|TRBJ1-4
CASSLVHGEKLFF
TGTGCCAGCAGCTTAGTTCACGGGGAAAAACTGTTTTTT
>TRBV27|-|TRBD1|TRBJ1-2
CASSSGGGWNGYTF
TGTGCCAGCAGTTCAGGGGGCGGATGGAATGGCTACACCTTC
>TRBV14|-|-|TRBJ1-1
CASSQADSNTEAFF
TGTGCCAGCAGCCAAGCAGATTCGAACACTGAAGCTTTCTTT
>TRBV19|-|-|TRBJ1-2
CASSPAVAYGYTF
TGTGCCAGTAGCCCCGCGGTCGCCTATGGCTACACCTTC
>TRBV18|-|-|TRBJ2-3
CASARGGGLITDTQYF
TGTGCCAGCGCCCGGGGCGGGGGCCTAATCACAGATACGCAGTATTTT
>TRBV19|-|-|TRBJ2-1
CASSIESSSYNEQFF
TGTGCCAGTAGTATCGAGTCTAGCTCCTACAATGAGCAGTTCTTC
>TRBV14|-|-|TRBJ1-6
CASSQTKQSSYNSPLHF
TGTGCCAGCAGCCAAACCAAACAGAGCTCCTATAATTCACCCCTCCACTTT
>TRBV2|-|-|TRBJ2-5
CASSYRGFQETQYF
TGTGCCAGCTCTTACCGGGGGTTCCAAGAGACCCAGTACTTC
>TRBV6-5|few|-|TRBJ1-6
CASSYSFGYSNSPLHF
TGTGCCAGCAGTTACTCGTTCGGGTACTCGAATTCACCCCTCCACTTT
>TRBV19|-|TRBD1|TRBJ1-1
CASRREQGMNTEAFF
TGTGCCAGTAGACGTGAACAGGGGATGAACACTGAAGCTTTCTTT
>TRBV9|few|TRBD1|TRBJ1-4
CASSEGGQGNEKLFF
TGTGCCAGCAGCGAAGGGGGACAGGGCAATGAAAAACTGTTTTTT
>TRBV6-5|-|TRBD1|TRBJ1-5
CASGLTGAHNQPQHF
TGTGCCAGCGGGTTGACAGGGGCTCACAATCAGCCCCAGCATTTT
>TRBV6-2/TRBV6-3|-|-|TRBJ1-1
CASSIIQGKAFF
TGTGCCAGCAGTATTATACAGGGAAAAGCTTTCTTT
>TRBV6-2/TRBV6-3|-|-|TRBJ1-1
CASSYGPQTEAFF
TGTGCCAGCAGTTACGGGCCCCAGACTGAAGCTTTCTTT
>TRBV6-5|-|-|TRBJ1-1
CASSYQSRARNTEAFF
TGTGCCAGCAGTTACCAATCGAGGGCCAGGAACACTGAAGCTTTCTTT
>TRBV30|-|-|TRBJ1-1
CAWRAKDSMNTEAFF
TGTGCCTGGAGAGCCAAGGACAGCATGAACACTGAAGCTTTCTTT
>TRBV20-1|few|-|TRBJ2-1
CSASQRSSYNEQFF
TGCAGTGCTAGTCAGCGTAGCTCCTACAATGAGCAGTTCTTC
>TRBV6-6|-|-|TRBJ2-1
CASSRDNNEQFF
TGTGCCAGCAGCCGCGACAACAATGAGCAGTTCTTC
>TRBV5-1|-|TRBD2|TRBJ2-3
CASSNSGRVTDTQYF
TGCGCCAGCAGCAATAGCGGGAGAGTCACAGATACGCAGTATTTT
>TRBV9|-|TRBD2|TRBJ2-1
CASSVGGTTDNEQFF
TGTGCCAGCAGCGTAGGTGGGACTACCGACAATGAGCAGTTCTTC
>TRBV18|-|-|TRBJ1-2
CASSPGEGDGRGYTF
TGTGCCAGCTCACCAGGGGAGGGAGATGGTCGAGGCTACACCTTC
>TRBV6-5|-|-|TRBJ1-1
CASSLRVKAEAFF
TGTGCCAGCAGTCTCAGGGTAAAGGCTGAAGCTTTCTTT
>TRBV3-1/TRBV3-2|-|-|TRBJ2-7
CASSPWGRGIYEQYF
TGTGCCAGCAGCCCCTGGGGGCGGGGGATATACGAGCAGTACTTC
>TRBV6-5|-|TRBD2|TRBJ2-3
CASSYGAGRADTQYF
TGTGCCAGCAGTTACGGAGCGGGGAGGGCCGATACGCAGTATTTT
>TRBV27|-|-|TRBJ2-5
CASSPTSETQYF
TGTGCCAGCAGCCCCACTTCGGAGACCCAGTACTTC
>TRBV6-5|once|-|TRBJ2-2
CASNQWPGELFF
TGTGCCAGCAACCAGTGGCCCGGGGAGCTGTTTTTT
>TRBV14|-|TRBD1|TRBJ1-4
CASSHYRGLREKLFF
TGTGCCAGCAGCCACTACAGGGGGCTACGGGAAAAACTGTTTTTT